The rows below give T cell receptor beta chains drawn from one sample of a study of blood T cells in healthy people across ages. In TCRdb, the 5' RACE reads were re-called with MiXCR into one record per CDR3 protein. The sample consists of about a million distinct CDR3 sequences, 35% to 40% of them appearing once. Sequencing was performed on blood. The receptors come from a man aged 18 to 30 in good health. Each CDR3 is given with its conserved first and last residue. The D gene is left open where the match is weak. Clone size appears in some rows only: once, few, many, or a class for an expanded clone.

J gene | CDR3 length | V gene | D gene | clone size | CDR3 protein | CDR3 DNA
TRBJ1-1 | 13 | TRBV4-3 | . | . | CASSRGAGDEAFF | TGCGCCAGCAGCCGGGGTGCAGGGGATGAAGCTTTCTTT
TRBJ1-1 | 14 | TRBV7-2 | . | few | CASSSGTESTEAFF | TGTGCCAGCAGCTCTGGGACGGAGAGTACTGAAGCTTTCTTT
TRBJ2-7 | 17 | TRBV7-9 | TRBD1 | . | CASSLTQGTVKAYEQYF | TGTGCCAGCAGCTTAACCCAGGGGACAGTAAAAGCCTACGAGCAGTACTTC
TRBJ2-5 | 15 | TRBV4-2 | TRBD2 | few | CASSQARLAGDEQYF | TGTGCCAGCAGCCAAGCCCGACTGGCGGGGGATGAGCAGTACTTC
TRBJ2-1 | 13 | TRBV6-2/TRBV6-3 | . | few | CASSYASRSTQFF | TGTGCCAGCAGTTACGCCTCTCGTAGTACGCAGTTCTTC
TRBJ2-5 | 16 | TRBV9 | . | . | CASSVEVSWRRETQYF | TGTGCCAGCAGCGTAGAGGTTTCTTGGAGGAGGGAGACCCAGTACTTC
TRBJ1-2 | 14 | TRBV20-1 | . | . | CSARDRGGPYGYTF | TGCAGTGCTAGAGATCGTGGAGGGCCCTATGGCTACACCTTC
TRBJ1-5 | 18 | TRBV4-1 | . | . | CASSQAYRPERSNQPQHF | TGCGCCAGCAGCCAAGCGTACAGGCCTGAACGTAGCAATCAGCCCCAGCATTTT
TRBJ1-5 | 12 | TRBV30 | . | . | CALQYSNQPQHF | TGTGCCCTACAGTATAGCAATCAGCCCCAGCATTTT
TRBJ1-1 | 14 | TRBV4-3 | TRBD1 | few | CASSLTQGYTEAFF | TGCGCCAGCAGCCTCACACAGGGGTACACTGAAGCTTTCTTT
TRBJ1-1 | 13 | TRBV20-1 | . | few | CSARVGMNTEAFF | TGCAGTGCTAGAGTCGGTATGAACACTGAAGCTTTCTTT
TRBJ2-3 | 16 | TRBV9 | . | . | CASSHSGGGAGDTQYF | TGTGCCAGCAGCCATTCAGGGGGGGGGGCTGGTGATACGCAGTATTTT
TRBJ1-1 | 12 | TRBV5-6 | . | once | CASGGWGAEAFF | TGTGCCAGCGGTGGGTGGGGCGCTGAAGCTTTCTTT
TRBJ1-2 | 14 | TRBV6-5 | TRBD1 | . | CASRPDRVMVGYTF | TGTGCCAGCAGACCCGACAGGGTAATGGTTGGCTACACCTTC
TRBJ2-4 | 15 | TRBV5-4 | . | few | CASSVLGNLGNIQYF | TGTGCCAGCAGCGTTTTAGGGAATCTGGGGAACATTCAGTACTTC
TRBJ2-3 | 17 | TRBV20-1 | TRBD1 | few | CSARDPGNRGSTDTQYF | TGCAGTGCTAGAGATCCCGGGAACAGGGGTTCGACAGATACGCAGTATTTT
TRBJ2-1 | 14 | TRBV6-2/TRBV6-3 | . | . | CTSSYSGQYNEQFF | TGTACCAGCAGTTACTCAGGACAGTACAATGAGCAGTTCTTC
TRBJ1-4 | 18 | TRBV4-3 | . | few | CASSHAYAGERDNEKLFF | TGCGCCAGCAGCCATGCCTATGCGGGGGAAAGGGACAATGAAAAACTGTTTTTT
TRBJ2-1 | 13 | TRBV27 | . | many | CASSYDGYNEQFF | TGTGCCAGCAGCTACGACGGCTACAATGAGCAGTTCTTC
TRBJ2-7 | 12 | TRBV7-2 | . | . | CASSPGFYEQYF | TGTGCCAGCAGCCCAGGGTTCTACGAGCAGTACTTC
TRBJ2-5 | 15 | TRBV6-5 | . | few | CASSQDAASQETQYF | TGTGCCAGCAGTCAAGACGCGGCGTCCCAAGAGACCCAGTACTTC
TRBJ2-2 | 15 | TRBV6-1 | . | few | CASSLQGRGTGELFF | TGTGCCAGCAGTCTACAGGGTCGTGGCACCGGGGAGCTGTTTTTT
TRBJ2-1 | 16 | TRBV5-6 | . | . | CASSSSPGPQFNEQFF | TGTGCCAGCAGCTCCAGCCCGGGCCCCCAGTTCAATGAGCAGTTCTTC
TRBJ2-7 | 13 | TRBV12-3/TRBV12-4 | . | . | CASSVARAGEQYF | TGTGCCAGCAGTGTAGCCAGGGCTGGCGAGCAGTACTTC
TRBJ2-2 | 16 | TRBV5-1 | TRBD1 | once | CASSLAAGGVSGELFF | TGCGCCAGCAGCTTGGCTGCAGGGGGCGTCTCCGGGGAGCTGTTTTTT
TRBJ1-5 | 16 | TRBV4-1 | . | . | CASSQKGRWPYQPQHF | TGCGCCAGCAGCCAAAAGGGTCGGTGGCCGTATCAGCCCCAGCATTTT
TRBJ2-1 | 17 | TRBV7-8 | TRBD2 | . | CASSVTSGVSSYNEQFF | TGTGCCAGCAGCGTGACTAGCGGGGTTAGCTCCTACAATGAGCAGTTCTTC
TRBJ1-5 | 14 | TRBV20-1 | TRBD1 | . | CSARGGTANQPQHF | TGCAGTGCTAGAGGAGGGACAGCTAATCAGCCCCAGCATTTT
TRBJ1-1 | 17 | TRBV5-6 | TRBD1 | once | CASSLDNLRTGYTEAFF | TGTGCCAGCAGCTTGGATAACCTGAGGACAGGGTACACTGAAGCTTTCTTT
TRBJ2-3 | 16 | TRBV6-5 | TRBD1 | . | CVSSYGGQGSTDTQYF | TGTGTCAGCAGTTACGGGGGACAGGGTAGCACAGATACGCAGTATTTT
TRBJ1-2 | 12 | TRBV25-1 | . | many | CASRRENYGYTF | TGTGCCAGCAGGCGAGAGAACTATGGCTACACCTTC
TRBJ2-1 | 17 | TRBV25-1 | TRBD2 | few | CASSEVKTSVFMGEQFF | TGTGCCAGCAGTGAGGTCAAGACTAGCGTTTTTATGGGTGAGCAGTTCTTC